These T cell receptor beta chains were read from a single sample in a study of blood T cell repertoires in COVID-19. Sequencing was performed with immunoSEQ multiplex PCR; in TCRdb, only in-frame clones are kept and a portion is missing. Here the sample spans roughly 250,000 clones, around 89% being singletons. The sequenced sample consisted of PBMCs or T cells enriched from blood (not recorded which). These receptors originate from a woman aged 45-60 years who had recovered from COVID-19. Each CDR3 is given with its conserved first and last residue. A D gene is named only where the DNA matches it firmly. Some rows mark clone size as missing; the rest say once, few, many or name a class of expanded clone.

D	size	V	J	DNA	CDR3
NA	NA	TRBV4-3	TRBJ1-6	TGCGCCAGCAGCCAAGATCTCCGAACGGATTCACCCCTCCACTTT	CASSQDLRTDSPLHF
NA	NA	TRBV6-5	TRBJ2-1	TGTGCCAGCAGTTCCTCAACGGGATTAGGCGGTGAGCAGTTCTTC	CASSSSTGLGGEQFF
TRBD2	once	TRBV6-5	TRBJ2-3	TGTGCCAGCAGGACTAGCGGGAGAGGAGATACGCAGTATTTT	CASRTSGRGDTQYF
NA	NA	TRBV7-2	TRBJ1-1	TGTGCCAGCAGCTCTCAGGGCGTGTACACTGAAGCTTTCTTT	CASSSQGVYTEAFF
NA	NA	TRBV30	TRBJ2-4	TGTGCCTGTGGTGAGAGAGGAAACATTCAGTACTTC	CACGERGNIQYF
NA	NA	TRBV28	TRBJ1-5	TGTGCCAGCAGTGGTACAGGGAAAAGCAATCAGCCCCAGCATTTT	CASSGTGKSNQPQHF
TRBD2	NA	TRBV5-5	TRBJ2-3	TGTGCCAGCAGCTTACTCACAATAGCGGGATATAGCACAGATACGCAGTATTTT	CASSLLTIAGYSTDTQYF
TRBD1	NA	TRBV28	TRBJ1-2	TGTGCCAGCAGTCCCCGGACAGGGGGTGGGGCGGACTACACCTTC	CASSPRTGGGADYTF
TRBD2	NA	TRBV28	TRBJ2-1	TGTGCCAGCAGCCCCTTAGCGGGTAGCTCCTACAATGAGCAGTTCTTC	CASSPLAGSSYNEQFF
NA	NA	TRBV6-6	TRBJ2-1	TGTGCCAGCTGTCGAGACACGTCCCTCCTCTACAATGAGCAGTTCTTC	CASCRDTSLLYNEQFF
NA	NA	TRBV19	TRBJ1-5	TGTGCCAGTAGGCAGTTGGCAGGCAATCAGCCCCAGCATTTT	CASRQLAGNQPQHF
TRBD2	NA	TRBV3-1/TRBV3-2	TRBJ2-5	TGTGCCAGCAGCCAAGAACTAGCGGGAGGAGAGACCCAGTACTTC	CASSQELAGGETQYF
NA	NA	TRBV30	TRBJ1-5	TGTGCCTGGAGTGTGCCGGGGGGTGAAGGTAATCAGCCCCAGCATTTT	CAWSVPGGEGNQPQHF
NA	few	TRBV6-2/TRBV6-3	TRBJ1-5	TGTGCCAGCAGTTTGACAGGTTTGAATCAGCCCCAGCATTTT	CASSLTGLNQPQHF
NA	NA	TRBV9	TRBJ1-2	TGTGCCAGCAGCGGAGACATTGGCTACACCTTC	CASSGDIGYTF
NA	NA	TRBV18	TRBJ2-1	TGTGCCAGCTCACCAGCCCCGGCGGGACAGAGCTCCGTACTGTTCTTC	CASSPAPAGQSSVLFF
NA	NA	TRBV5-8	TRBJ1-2	TGTGCCAACCAAGTGTCGGGACTCAACTCTTATGGCTACACCTTC	CANQVSGLNSYGYTF
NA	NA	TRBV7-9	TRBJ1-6	TGTGCCAGCAGCTTAGCGGCCCCAGGGAATTCACCCCTCCACTTT	CASSLAAPGNSPLHF
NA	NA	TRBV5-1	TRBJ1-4	TGCGCCAGCAGCTCACGAGGGCGTGAGGAAAAACTGTTTTTT	CASSSRGREEKLFF
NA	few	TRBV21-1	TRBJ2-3	TGTGCCAGCAGCAAAGCAGGGCTAGCGGGTAACACAGATACGCAGTATTTT	CASSKAGLAGNTDTQYF